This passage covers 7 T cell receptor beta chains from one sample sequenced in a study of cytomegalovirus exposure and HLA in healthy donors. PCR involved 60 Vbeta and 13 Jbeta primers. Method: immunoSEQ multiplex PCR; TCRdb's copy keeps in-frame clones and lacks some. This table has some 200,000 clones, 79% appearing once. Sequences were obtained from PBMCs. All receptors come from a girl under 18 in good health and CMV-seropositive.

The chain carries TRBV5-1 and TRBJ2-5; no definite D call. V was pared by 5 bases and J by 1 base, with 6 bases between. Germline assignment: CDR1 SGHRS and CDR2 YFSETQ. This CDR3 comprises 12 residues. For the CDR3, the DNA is TGCGCCAGCAGGGCTCCCCAAGAGACCCAGTACTTC. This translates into CASRAPQETQYF.

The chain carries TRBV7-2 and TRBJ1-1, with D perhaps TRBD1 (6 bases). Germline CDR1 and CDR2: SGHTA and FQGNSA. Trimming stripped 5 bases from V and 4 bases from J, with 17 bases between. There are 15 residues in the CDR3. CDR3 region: CASSQEGGVGTEAFF. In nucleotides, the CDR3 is TGTGCCAGCAGCCAAGAGGGGGGGGTTGGCACTGAAGCTTTCTTT.

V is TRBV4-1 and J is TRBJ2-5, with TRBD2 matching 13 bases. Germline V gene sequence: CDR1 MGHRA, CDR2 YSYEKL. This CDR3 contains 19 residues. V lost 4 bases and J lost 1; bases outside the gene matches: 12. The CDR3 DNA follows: TGCGCCAGCAGCCTGCGGACTAGCGGGGGCGAGGCCTTCCAAGAGACCCAGTACTTC. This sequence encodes CASSLRTSGGEAFQETQYF.

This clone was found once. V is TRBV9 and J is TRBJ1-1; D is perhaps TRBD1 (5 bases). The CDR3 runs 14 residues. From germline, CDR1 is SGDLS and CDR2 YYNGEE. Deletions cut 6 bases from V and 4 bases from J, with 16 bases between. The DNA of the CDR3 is TGTGCCAGCACCAAAGACGTCGGGGGCACTGAAGCTTTCTTT. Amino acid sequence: CASTKDVGGTEAFF.

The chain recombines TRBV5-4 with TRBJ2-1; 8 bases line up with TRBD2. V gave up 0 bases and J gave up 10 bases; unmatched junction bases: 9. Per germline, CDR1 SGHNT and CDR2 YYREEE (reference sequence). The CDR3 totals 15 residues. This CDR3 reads CASSLALAGGFEQFF. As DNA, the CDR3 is TGTGCCAGCAGCTTGGCTCTAGCGGGCGGGTTCGAGCAGTTCTTC.

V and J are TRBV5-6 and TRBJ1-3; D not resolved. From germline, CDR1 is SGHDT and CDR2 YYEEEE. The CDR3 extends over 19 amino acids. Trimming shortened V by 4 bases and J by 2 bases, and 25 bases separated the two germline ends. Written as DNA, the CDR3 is TGTGCCAGCAGCCGACCGCTTCCGGTTAAAAAGGCGGCTGGAAACACCATATATTTT. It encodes CASSRPLPVKKAAGNTIYF.

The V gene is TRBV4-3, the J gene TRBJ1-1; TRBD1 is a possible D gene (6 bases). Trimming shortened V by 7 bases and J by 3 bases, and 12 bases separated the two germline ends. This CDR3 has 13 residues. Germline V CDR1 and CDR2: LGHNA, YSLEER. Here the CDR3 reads CASTPSGDTEAFF. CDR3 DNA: TGCGCCAGCACCCCCTCAGGGGACACTGAAGCTTTCTTT.